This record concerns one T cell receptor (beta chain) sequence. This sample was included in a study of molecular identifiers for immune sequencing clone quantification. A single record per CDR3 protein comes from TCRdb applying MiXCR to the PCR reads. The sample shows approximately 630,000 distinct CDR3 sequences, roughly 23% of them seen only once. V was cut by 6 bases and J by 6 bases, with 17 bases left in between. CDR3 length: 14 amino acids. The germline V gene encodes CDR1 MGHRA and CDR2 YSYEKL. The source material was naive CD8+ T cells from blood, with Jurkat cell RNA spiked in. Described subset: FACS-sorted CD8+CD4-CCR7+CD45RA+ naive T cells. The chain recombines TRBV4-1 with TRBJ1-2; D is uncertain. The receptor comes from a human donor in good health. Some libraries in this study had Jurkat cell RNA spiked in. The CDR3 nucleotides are TGCGCCAGCAGTCCGGGCTCGGACTATGATGGCTACACCTTC. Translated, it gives CASSPGSDYDGYTF.